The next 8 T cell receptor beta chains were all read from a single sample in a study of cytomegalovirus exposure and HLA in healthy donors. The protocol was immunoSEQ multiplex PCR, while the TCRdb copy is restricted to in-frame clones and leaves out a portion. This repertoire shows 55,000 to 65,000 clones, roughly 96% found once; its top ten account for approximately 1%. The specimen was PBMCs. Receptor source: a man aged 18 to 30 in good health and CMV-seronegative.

The CDR3 DNA is TGTGCCAGCAGTGTCGGGGTTTGGGCTGAAGCTTTCTTT. Protein product: CASSVGVWAEAFF. The J gene is TRBJ1-1, the V gene TRBV6-1, with no clear D. Trimming shortened V by 4 bases and J by 6 bases, and 12 bases separated the two germline ends. This CDR3 contains 13 residues. Germline assignment: CDR1 MNHNS and CDR2 SASEGT.

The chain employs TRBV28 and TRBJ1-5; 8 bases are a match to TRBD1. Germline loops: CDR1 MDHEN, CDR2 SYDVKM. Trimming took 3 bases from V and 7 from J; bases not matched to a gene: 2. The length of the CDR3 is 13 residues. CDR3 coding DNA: TGTGCCAGCAGTTTGGGGACAGGCCAGCCCCAGCATTTT. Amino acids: CASSLGTGQPQHF. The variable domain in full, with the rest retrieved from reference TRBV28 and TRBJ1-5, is DVKVTQSSRYLVKRTGEKVFLECVQDMDHENMFWYRQDPGLGLRLIYFSYDVKMKEKGDIPEGYSVSREKKERFSLILESASTNQTSMYLCASSLGTGQPQHFGDGTRLSIL.

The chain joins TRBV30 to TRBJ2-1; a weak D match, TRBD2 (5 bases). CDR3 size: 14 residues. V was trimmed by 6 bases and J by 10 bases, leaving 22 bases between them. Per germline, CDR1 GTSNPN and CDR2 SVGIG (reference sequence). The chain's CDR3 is CACHEYGSRAEQFF. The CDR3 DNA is TGTGCCTGCCATGAGTATGGGAGTAGGGCAGAGCAGTTCTTC. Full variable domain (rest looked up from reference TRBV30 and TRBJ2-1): SQTIHQWPATLVQPVGSPLSLECTVEGTSNPNLYWYRQAAGRGLQLLFYSVGIGQISSEVPQNLSASRPQDRQFILSSKKLLLSDSGFYLCACHEYGSRAEQFFGPGTRLTVL.

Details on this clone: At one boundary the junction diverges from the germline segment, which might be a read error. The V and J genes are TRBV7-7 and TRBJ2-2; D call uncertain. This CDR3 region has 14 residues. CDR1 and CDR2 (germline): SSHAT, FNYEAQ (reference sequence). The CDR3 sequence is CASSLQRDTGELFF. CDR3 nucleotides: TGTGCTAGCAGCTTACAACGGGACACCGGGGAGCTGTTTTTT.

CDR3 protein: CASSIQGGTEAFF. The DNA of the CDR3 is TGTGCCAGCAGTATACAGGGGGGGACTGAAGCTTTCTTT. The chain uses TRBV27 and TRBJ1-1; TRBD1 matches at 8 bases. V shed 5 bases and J 5 bases; nucleotides not matched to a gene: 4. Germline loops: CDR1 MNHEY, CDR2 SMNVEV (reference sequence). The CDR3 runs to 13 residues.

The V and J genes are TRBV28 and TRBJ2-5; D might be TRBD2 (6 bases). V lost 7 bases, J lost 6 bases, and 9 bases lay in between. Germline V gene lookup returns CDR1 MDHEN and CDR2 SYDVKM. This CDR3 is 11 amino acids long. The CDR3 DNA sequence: TGTGCCAGCAACGGGGGTAAGACCCAGTACTTC. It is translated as CASNGGKTQYF.

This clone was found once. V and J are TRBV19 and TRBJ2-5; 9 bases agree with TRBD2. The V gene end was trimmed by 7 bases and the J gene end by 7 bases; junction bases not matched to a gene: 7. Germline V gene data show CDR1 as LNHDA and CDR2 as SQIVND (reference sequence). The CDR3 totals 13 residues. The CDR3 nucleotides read TGTGCCAGTACAGCGCGAGCGGGGGGGACCCAGTACTTC. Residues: CASTARAGGTQYF.

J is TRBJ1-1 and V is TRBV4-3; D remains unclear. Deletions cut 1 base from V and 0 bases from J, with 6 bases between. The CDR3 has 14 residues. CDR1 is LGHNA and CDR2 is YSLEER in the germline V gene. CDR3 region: CASSQVLLNTEAFF. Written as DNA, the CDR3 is TGCGCCAGCAGCCAAGTCCTATTGAACACTGAAGCTTTCTTT.